These 28 T cell receptor beta chains originate from one sample sequenced in a study of response to subunit inactivated influenza vaccine. TCRdb passed the RT-PCR reads through MiXCR, listing each CDR3 protein once. The profile shows around 190,000 distinct CDR3 sequences, about an eighth of them singletons. Source: CD8+ T cells sorted from PBMCs, taken about 5 days after vaccination. These TCRs come from a man between 50 and 59 years old who received an inactivated influenza vaccine.

This chain uses TRBV4-3 with TRBJ2-3; unclear D gene. The ends were cut back, 0 bases at V and 6 bases at J, with 10 bases in the middle. Germline CDR1 reads LGHNA; CDR2 reads YSLEER. The CDR3 loop spans 14 amino acids. CDR3 sequence reads: CASSQDLASDTQYF. The DNA for the CDR3 is TGCGCCAGCAGCCAAGATCTGGCTTCTGATACGCAGTATTTT.

This clonotype was picked up a small number of times. This chain connects TRBV19 to TRBJ1-1; D is possibly TRBD1 (5 bases). V was cut by 3 bases and J by 1 base, with 12 bases left in between. Germline V lookup: CDR1 LNHDA, CDR2 SQIVND (reference sequence). There are 15 residues in the CDR3. The CDR3 DNA follows: TGTGCCAGTAGTATTGATGGGGCAGAGAACACTGAAGCTTTCTTT. It translates to CASSIDGAENTEAFF.

This clonotype was observed a few times. V and J are TRBV20-1 and TRBJ2-7; 8 bases agree with TRBD2. CDR3 size: 17 residues. V dropped 6 bases and J dropped 2; count of bases not matched to a gene: 18. Germline V CDR1 and CDR2: DFQATT, SNEGSKA (reference sequence). The CDR3 region is CSAQDGYAGTRPYEQYF. CDR3 DNA sequence: TGCAGTGCGCAGGACGGTTACGCCGGGACTAGGCCCTACGAGCAGTACTTC.

This clonotype occurred a few times. The rearrangement uses TRBV24-1 and TRBJ2-5, with TRBD1 matching over 7 bases. CDR3 length: 15 residues. The V gene end was trimmed by 2 bases and the J gene end by 1 base; junction bases not matched to a gene: 3. The germline gives CDR1 KGHDR, CDR2 SFDVKD. The CDR3 nucleotides are TGTGCCACCAGTGATTCACAGGGGATCCAAGAGACCCAGTACTTC. It specifies CATSDSQGIQETQYF.

The chain couples TRBV4-1 to TRBJ2-1; 15 bases line up with TRBD2. Trimming cost V 5 bases and J 9 bases; bases outside gene matches: 8. The CDR3 extends over 16 amino acids. Germline CDR1 MGHRA, CDR2 YSYEKL. The CDR3 DNA is TGCGCCAGCAGCACCTGGACTAGCGGGGGGGCATTTGAGCAGTTCTTC. Protein sequence: CASSTWTSGGAFEQFF.

The rearrangement joins TRBV6-2 or TRBV6-3 to TRBJ2-3; D is perhaps TRBD1 (6 bases). Germline values: CDR1 MNHEY, CDR2 SVGEGT. This CDR3 spans 14 amino acids. The V end lost 7 bases, the J end lost 4 bases, and 15 bases lay between the germline ends. CDR3 residues: CASMGAGFADTQYF. DNA of the CDR3: TGTGCCAGCATGGGGGCAGGGTTTGCAGATACGCAGTATTTT.

The chain links TRBV6-1 to TRBJ1-1; the match to TRBD1 covers 8 bases. This CDR3 region has 14 residues. Germline CDR1 is MNHNS and CDR2 is SASEGT. V was clipped by 6 bases and J by 4 bases; unmatched bases: 7. The CDR3 DNA follows: TGTGCCAGCAGGGGGACAGGCCAGGCCACTGAAGCTTTCTTT. Its translation is CASRGTGQATEAFF.

This clonotype was seen ten or more times. V is TRBV12-3 or TRBV12-4 and J is TRBJ2-7; no reliable D call. The CDR3 covers 12 residues. With 1 base removed from V and 4 bases from J, the gap between germline ends came to 5 bases. CDR3 protein: CASSLGLYEQYF. Here the CDR3 DNA reads TGTGCCAGCAGTTTAGGGCTATACGAGCAGTACTTC.

This chain joins TRBV25-1 and TRBJ2-7, with a tentative D call TRBD2 (6 bases). V dropped 0 bases and J dropped 5 bases, with 14 bases sitting between them. The CDR3 spans 15 residues. Germline V gene sequence: CDR1 MGHDK, CDR2 SYGVNS. In nucleotides, the CDR3 is TGTGCCAGCAGTGAATATGAAGGAGGGTCCGACGAGCAGTACTTC. It is translated as CASSEYEGGSDEQYF.

This clonotype occurred many times. V and J are TRBV27 and TRBJ2-3; 8 bases are a match to TRBD2. Germline V lookup: CDR1 MNHEY, CDR2 SMNVEV (reference sequence). With 2 bases clipped from V and 2 bases from J, the junction kept 6 bases outside the gene matches. The CDR3 contains 16 residues. CDR3 in amino acids: CASSLGISGTTDTQYF. The CDR3, as DNA: TGTGCCAGCAGTTTAGGGATTAGCGGGACCACAGATACGCAGTATTTT.

This clonotype was seen only a few times. The genes are TRBV29-1 and TRBJ2-7; the D is unclear. Looked up from germline, CDR1 is SQVTM and CDR2 is ANQGSEA. Trimming left V 4 bases short and J 3 bases short, with 7 bases between. CDR3 length: 11 residues. CDR3 residues: CSVGVRYEQYF. DNA for the CDR3: TGCAGCGTTGGGGTCCGCTACGAGCAGTACTTC.

In its sample, this clonotype was seen many times. V is TRBV12-3 or TRBV12-4 and J is TRBJ2-7; TRBD2 aligns across 12 bases. The CDR3 is made up of 15 amino acids. The ends lost 1 base at V and 6 bases at J; junction bases unmatched: 4. The CDR3 here is CASSLVPSGRVEQYF. The CDR3, as DNA: TGTGCCAGCAGTTTAGTCCCTAGCGGGAGGGTCGAGCAGTACTTC.

The CDR3 region is CSVDRYDNYGYTF. Written as DNA, the CDR3 is TGCAGCGTTGACAGATACGATAACTATGGCTACACCTTC. This chain joins TRBV29-1 and TRBJ1-2; D gene ambiguous. Trimming cost V 3 bases and J 1 base, with 9 bases left between them. The CDR3 extends over 13 amino acids. The germline V gene has CDR1 SQVTM and CDR2 ANQGSEA.

This clonotype was seen more than once but under ten times. The J gene is TRBJ2-7, the V gene TRBV20-1, with 7 positions matching TRBD1. This CDR3 contains 13 residues. After removal of 6 bases from V and 4 bases from J, the junction contained 9 bases not matched to a gene. In germline, CDR1 is DFQATT, CDR2 SNEGSKA (reference sequence). The CDR3 protein is CSASTGIGYEQYF. The CDR3 DNA sequence: TGCAGTGCCTCGACAGGGATCGGATACGAGCAGTACTTC.

This chain joins TRBV28 and TRBJ1-2; D is undetermined. Trimming removed 5 bases from V and 8 bases from J, with 21 bases in between. In germline, CDR1 is MDHEN, CDR2 SYDVKM. This CDR3 has 15 residues. The CDR3: CASSTLDGVIDGYTF. CDR3 DNA: TGTGCCAGCAGTACCCTTGACGGGGTGATCGACGGCTACACCTTC.

The chain is built from TRBV13 and TRBJ2-2; 8 bases fit TRBD2. The CDR3 extends over 14 amino acids. J was trimmed by 6 bases and V by 5 bases; bases with no gene match: 5. Germline CDR1 is PRHDT and CDR2 is FYEKMQ (reference sequence). CDR3 sequence (DNA): TGTGCCAGCAGCGACGGACTAGCTGCCGGGGAGCTGTTTTTT. It yields the protein CASSDGLAAGELFF.

This clonotype was seen more than once but under ten times. The chain carries TRBV12-3 or TRBV12-4 and TRBJ1-1; perhaps TRBD1 as D (6 bases). Deletions cut 6 bases from V and 2 bases from J, with 10 bases between. The CDR3 runs to 13 residues. This chain's CDR3 is CASRLGGNTEAFF. The CDR3 DNA is TGTGCCAGCAGACTAGGGGGAAACACTGAAGCTTTCTTT.

This clonotype was observed a handful of times. Sequence at one end of the junction differs from germline and may be a read error. This chain uses TRBV19 with TRBJ2-7, with 8 bases identical to TRBD2. Germline V gives CDR1 LNHDA, CDR2 SQIVND (reference sequence). The CDR3 is 18 residues long. CDR3 in amino acids: CASSIGQPRSGSAYEQYF. CDR3 sequence (DNA): TGTGCCAGCAGTATAGGGCAGCCTCGAAGCGGGAGTGCCTACGAGCAGTACTTC.

The chain has TRBV12-3 or TRBV12-4 and TRBJ2-3; TRBD2 is a possible D gene (7 bases). The V and J ends lost 3 bases and 1 base respectively, with 11 bases between them. The CDR3 extends over 15 amino acids. In DNA, the CDR3 is TGTGCCAGCAGTTTGCTGCGGGGGCGCACAGATACGCAGTATTTT. It yields the protein CASSLLRGRTDTQYF.

This clonotype was seen only a few times. V and J are TRBV30 and TRBJ1-6; D may be TRBD1 (6 bases). V was pared by 5 bases and J by 7 bases, with 12 bases between. The CDR3 runs to 13 residues. CDR1 GTSNPN and CDR2 SVGIG come from the germline V gene (reference sequence). DNA of the CDR3: TGTGCCTGGGGGATGGGGGGCAATTCACCCCTCCACTTT. Translation: CAWGMGGNSPLHF.

The V call is TRBV7-6, the J call TRBJ1-1; TRBD1 might be the D (6 bases). Germline-derived CDR1 and CDR2 are SGHVS and FNYEAQ. The V and J ends lost 1 base and 7 bases respectively, with 13 bases between them. CDR3 size: 14 residues. This CDR3 reads CASSLGGATNEAFF. CDR3 nucleotide sequence: TGTGCCAGCAGCTTAGGGGGGGCGACAAATGAAGCTTTCTTT.

The V and J genes are TRBV29-1 and TRBJ2-3, with TRBD1 matching 8 bases. Germline V gives CDR1 SQVTM, CDR2 ANQGSEA. V was clipped by 1 base and J by 6 bases; unmatched bases: 12. The CDR3 runs to 16 residues. CDR3 sequence: CSVEADRETEGDTQYF. Here the CDR3 DNA reads TGCAGCGTTGAAGCGGACAGGGAGACGGAGGGGGATACGCAGTATTTT.

The chain couples TRBV5-6 to TRBJ2-1; D not certain. This CDR3 has 13 residues. V was cut by 5 bases and J by 8 bases, with 14 bases left in between. Germline V gene lookup returns CDR1 SGHDT and CDR2 YYEEEE. The CDR3: CASRYISEDEQFF. The CDR3 DNA reads TGTGCCAGCAGGTATATAAGTGAGGATGAGCAGTTCTTC.

This chain connects TRBV6-2 or TRBV6-3 to TRBJ1-5; tentative D call: TRBD1 (5 bases). Germline assignment: CDR1 MNHEY and CDR2 SVGEGT. Trimming removed 6 bases from V and 15 bases from J, with 24 bases in between. CDR3 length equals 14 residues. CDR3 loop: CASSAAVTGTMWHF. For the CDR3, the DNA is TGTGCCAGCAGCGCAGCCGTGACGGGGACCATGTGGCATTTT.

This clonotype was recorded many times. The rearrangement uses TRBV20-1 and TRBJ2-5; D not certain. The CDR3 is 13 amino acids. Germline values: CDR1 DFQATT, CDR2 SNEGSKA (reference sequence). Trimming took 3 bases from V and 0 from J, leaving 8 bases between them. CDR3 nucleotides: TGCAGTGCTAGCGCCACGTACCAAGAGACCCAGTACTTC. Amino acids: CSASATYQETQYF.

V gene TRBV11-1 combines with J gene TRBJ2-1, with 9 positions matching TRBD1. The CDR3 is 18 amino acids. CDR1 is SGHAT and CDR2 is FQDESV in the germline V gene (reference sequence). V was clipped by 5 bases and J by 1 base; unmatched bases: 12. CDR3 nucleotides: TGTGCCAGCAGCAACCCTACACAGGGGGCAGGGTCCTACAATGAGCAGTTCTTC. It is translated as CASSNPTQGAGSYNEQFF.

This clonotype showed up just a few times. The rearrangement links TRBV4-3 to TRBJ2-5, with 7 bases fitting TRBD1. Trimming at V came to 3 bases and at J to 10 bases, leaving 14 bases not matched to a gene. In germline, CDR1 is LGHNA, CDR2 YSLEER. This CDR3 is 15 amino acids long. For the CDR3, the DNA is TGCGCCAGCAGCCACACCGGGACAGCTGAGGAAGGCCAGTACTTC. Protein product: CASSHTGTAEEGQYF.

CDR3 residues: CASSYVLGMEAFF. Written as DNA, the CDR3 is TGTGCCAGCAGTTACGTGCTTGGAATGGAAGCTTTCTTT. The chain carries TRBV6-2 or TRBV6-3 and TRBJ1-1, with D hard to call. V lost 2 bases and J lost 8, with 12 bases in between. Germline CDR1 reads MNHEY; CDR2 reads SVGEGT. This CDR3 spans 13 amino acids.